The present TCR beta chain was sequenced within a study of blood T cell repertoires in COVID-19. Germline trimming cut 0 bases from V and 5 bases from J; bases unmatched to any gene: 10. CDR1 is MNHEY and CDR2 is SVGEGT in the germline V gene. CDR3 size: 17 residues. Living in 24 US areas, the participants were between roughly 18 and 95 years of age. Profiling relied on immunoSEQ multiplex PCR, and the TCRdb table lists in-frame clones only, not all of them. The data show just over 300,000 clones, approximately 85% seen once. The chain couples TRBV6-2 or TRBV6-3 to TRBJ2-5; TRBD2 agrees at 9 bases. The sample consisted of PBMCs or T cells enriched from blood (not recorded which). The sequence was collected from a man aged 25 to 40 who had recovered from COVID-19. For the CDR3, the DNA is TGTGCCAGCAGTTACTCGTCAGGCGGGGGGGCTTCCGAGACCCAGTACTTC. Translation: CASSYSSGGGASETQYF.